The rows below give T cell receptor beta chains drawn from one sample of a study of early T cells in non-severe SARS-CoV-2 infection. One entry per CDR3 protein, called by TCRdb with MiXCR from the 5' RACE reads. In the table there are fewer than 85,000 distinct CDR3 sequences, roughly 15% of which are singletons. Source material: whole blood. The receptors originated from an adult who was a healthcare worker with PCR-confirmed SARS-CoV-2 infection or an uninfected control (not recorded which). Both conserved end residues are trimmed from each CDR3. Fields, in order: V gene, D gene, CDR3 protein. A D gene is named only where the DNA matches it firmly.

V: TRBV7-2; D: -; CDR3: ASSGRPGGNQPQH
V: TRBV7-9; D: -; CDR3: ASGPTGHLDPNTGELF
V: TRBV27; D: TRBD1; CDR3: ASSFQWGQGKYHEQF
V: TRBV2; D: TRBD1; CDR3: ASREGTGGGEQY
V: TRBV19; D: -; CDR3: ASSTLGTSSGNTIY
V: TRBV29-1; D: -; CDR3: SASSGADTGELF
V: TRBV15; D: TRBD1; CDR3: ATSSRSGTGPYYGYT
V: TRBV6-2/TRBV6-3; D: TRBD2; CDR3: ASTPQRGLQETQY
V: TRBV7-2; D: -; CDR3: ASSLGGSETPYNEQF
V: TRBV12-3/TRBV12-4; D: -; CDR3: ASTPGRDEQF
V: TRBV30; D: TRBD1; CDR3: AWSVGTGFGNTIY
V: TRBV6-7; D: -; CDR3: ASSYGGQSFSEASYNEQF
V: TRBV30; D: -; CDR3: AWSVQEGNQPQH
V: TRBV4-2; D: -; CDR3: ASSQDPSGVGYNEQF
V: TRBV7-9; D: -; CDR3: ASSSGLNQPQH
V: TRBV3-1; D: -; CDR3: ASSQADTQY
V: TRBV19; D: -; CDR3: ASSRQPADTQY
V: TRBV28; D: -; CDR3: ASITGTKNTEAF
V: TRBV6-2/TRBV6-3; D: -; CDR3: ASSYFGERQPQH
V: TRBV10-3; D: -; CDR3: AISDGVAGELF
V: TRBV7-3; D: -; CDR3: ASSFVGGDGEQY
V: TRBV14; D: -; CDR3: ASSPLPGTTAYEQY
V: TRBV3-1; D: -; CDR3: ASRAASIYNSPLH
V: TRBV12-5; D: -; CDR3: ASGMGRTEAF
V: TRBV20-1; D: -; CDR3: SASPVQIPYEQY
V: TRBV6-5; D: -; CDR3: ASSFKVEGQPRH
V: TRBV27; D: TRBD1; CDR3: ASSPAGTGVAGYT
V: TRBV27; D: -; CDR3: ASSLGGSYNEQF
V: TRBV27; D: TRBD2; CDR3: ASSAWTSGGTDTQY
V: TRBV29-1; D: TRBD2; CDR3: SVGTSGGAFEQY
V: TRBV11-2; D: -; CDR3: ASSLAWNTGELF
V: TRBV6-1; D: -; CDR3: ASSESWGQPQH
V: TRBV12-3/TRBV12-4; D: -; CDR3: ASSFRVRRGGEQY
V: TRBV5-1; D: -; CDR3: ASSLLAGANNEQF
V: TRBV15; D: TRBD1; CDR3: ATADRDRAF
V: TRBV10-3; D: -; CDR3: AISEGHFQPQH
V: TRBV12-3/TRBV12-4; D: -; CDR3: ASSLVRGSGELF
V: TRBV6-1; D: TRBD2; CDR3: ASSGTPGLAGAARYNEQF
V: TRBV29-1; D: -; CDR3: SAGETQY
V: TRBV6-5; D: TRBD1; CDR3: ASTPGGGNYGYT
V: TRBV24-1; D: -; CDR3: ATQVLTNEKLF
V: TRBV3-1; D: -; CDR3: ASSRMDPRRLGLYEQY
V: TRBV11-2; D: TRBD1; CDR3: ASRDRVSSTEPF
V: TRBV12-3/TRBV12-4; D: -; CDR3: ASSSRGNQPQH
V: TRBV29-1; D: -; CDR3: SVEQPQETQY
V: TRBV27; D: -; CDR3: ASSLGANTGELF
V: TRBV29-1; D: -; CDR3: SVEQATDTQY
V: TRBV11-2; D: -; CDR3: ASTTHRQGRSRGYGYT